Presented here are 13 T cell receptor beta chains from one specimen sequenced in a study of OX40 agonist ivuxolimab in advanced cancers. Method: immunoSEQ multiplex PCR; TCRdb's copy keeps in-frame clones and lacks some. The data contain about 23,000 clones, approximately 80% of them seen just once; the ten biggest clones take up roughly 18%. The sample in question was CD4+ or CD8+ T cells sorted from blood, obtained in a trial of the OX40 agonist ivuxolimab. The receptor source for this set is an adult with an advanced solid tumor such as melanoma, head and neck, liver or kidney cancer.

The J gene is TRBJ2-1, the V gene TRBV11-2, with 9 bases aligning to TRBD1. The CDR3 runs 14 residues. Germline assignment: CDR1 SGHAT and CDR2 FQNNGV. The V and J ends lost 8 bases and 6 bases, in that order; junction bases with no gene match: 8. The CDR3 protein is CASVGDRVSNEQFF. For the CDR3, the DNA is TGTGCCAGCGTCGGGGACAGGGTTAGCAATGAGCAGTTCTTC.

This clone appeared once. One end of the junction is discordant with germline, which a read error may explain. V gene TRBV11-2 combines with J gene TRBJ2-3; 11 bases agree with TRBD2. The CDR3 is 15 residues long. Per the germline V gene, CDR1 is SGHAT and CDR2 is FQNNGV. For the CDR3, the DNA is TGTGCCAGCAGCTTTACTAGCGGGGGTACGGATACACAGTATTTT. Protein sequence: CASSFTSGGTDTQYF.

The J gene is TRBJ1-2, the V gene TRBV5-4; 7 positions agree with TRBD1. J was trimmed by 4 bases and V by 2 bases; bases with no gene match: 5. Germline CDR1 SGHNT, CDR2 YYREEE (reference sequence). The length of the CDR3 is 14 residues. The chain's CDR3 is CASSFSAGGYGYTF. In nucleotides, the CDR3 is TGTGCCAGCAGCTTTTCAGCAGGGGGCTATGGCTACACCTTC.

The CDR3 DNA reads as TGTGCCAGCAGCTTAGCAGATACGCAGTATTTT. Translating it yields CASSLADTQYF. This sequence joins TRBV7-2 and TRBJ2-3; D not certain. This CDR3 has 11 residues. Trimming removed 0 bases at V and 5 bases at J, with 0 bases between. From germline, CDR1 is SGHTA and CDR2 FQGNSA.

This rearrangement joins TRBV28 to TRBJ2-7, with D possibly matching TRBD1 (6 bases). Germline V lookup: CDR1 MDHEN, CDR2 SYDVKM. V dropped 7 bases and J dropped 0 bases, with 7 bases sitting between them. The CDR3 has 12 amino acids. The CDR3 protein is CASMDSSYEQYF. Written as DNA, the CDR3 is TGTGCCAGCATGGACAGCTCCTACGAGCAGTACTTC.

This clone has at least ten counts. The chain links TRBV11-2 to TRBJ2-7; D is perhaps TRBD1 (7 bases). This CDR3 spans 17 amino acids. Germline CDR1 and CDR2: SGHAT and FQNNGV. Deletions cut 0 bases from V and 3 bases from J, with 18 bases between. CDR3 residues: CASSLESAQGGDYEQYF. The CDR3 DNA sequence: TGTGCCAGCAGCTTAGAATCCGCCCAGGGGGGAGACTACGAGCAGTACTTC.

The rearrangement joins TRBV28 to TRBJ1-1, with D maybe TRBD1 (5 bases). Germline V gene lookup returns CDR1 MDHEN and CDR2 SYDVKM. This CDR3 has 13 residues. Trimming shortened V by 8 bases and J by 4 bases, and 14 bases separated the two germline ends. CDR3 region: CASEKRRATEAFF. The CDR3 DNA is TGTGCCAGCGAAAAGCGCAGGGCCACTGAAGCTTTCTTT. The full variable domain, its missing parts supplied by reference TRBV28 and TRBJ1-1, is DVKVTQSSRYLVKRTGEKVFLECVQDMDHENMFWYRQDPGLGLRLIYFSYDVKMKEKGDIPEGYSVSREKKERFSLILESASTNQTSMYLCASEKRRATEAFFGQGTRLTVV.

Judged by abundance, this clone is medium-sized. The chain employs TRBV18 and TRBJ1-1; possibly TRBD1 for D (5 bases). The CDR3 has 14 amino acids. Trimming removed 1 base at V and 8 bases at J, with 14 bases between. Germline V lookup: CDR1 KGHSH, CDR2 LQKENI. CDR3 amino acids: CASSPQRGWEEAFF. The CDR3 DNA sequence: TGTGCCAGCTCACCACAGAGGGGCTGGGAGGAAGCTTTCTTT.

The V gene is TRBV19, the J gene TRBJ1-3; TRBD1 is a possible D gene (6 bases). V shed 4 bases and J shed 4 bases, with 17 bases lying between them. The germline V gene has CDR1 LNHDA and CDR2 SQIVND (reference sequence). The CDR3 covers 16 residues. CDR3 DNA sequence: TGTGCCAGTAGTAACGTCCTCAGGGGAGGAGGAAACACCATATATTTT. Residues: CASSNVLRGGGNTIYF. The full variable domain, rest sourced from reference TRBV19 and TRBJ1-3, is DGGITQSPKYLFRKEGQNVTLSCEQNLNHDAMYWYRQDPGQGLRLIYYSQIVNDFQKGDIAEGYSVSREKKESFPLTVTSAQKNPTAFYLCASSNVLRGGGNTIYFGEGSWLTVV.

This clone has just one count. The V call is TRBV5-5, the J call TRBJ1-2; D might be TRBD1 (5 bases). CDR1 is SGHKS, CDR2 YYEKEE, per germline (reference sequence). The CDR3 contains 13 residues. V was clipped by 4 bases and J by 2 bases, with 9 bases between them. CDR3 bases: TGTGCCAGCAGCCGGCGGGGGAACTATGGCTACACCTTC. Amino acids: CASSRRGNYGYTF.

The chain recombines TRBV10-3 with TRBJ1-2; a possible D gene is TRBD1 (5 bases). CDR3 length equals 11 residues. Germline V gene lookup returns CDR1 ENHRY and CDR2 SYGVKD. Trimming pared 9 bases from V and 4 bases from J, leaving 9 bases between. The CDR3 DNA is TGTGCCATTGGGACTTCCTATGGCTACACCTTC. Protein sequence: CAIGTSYGYTF.

V usage is TRBV30 and J usage is TRBJ2-2, with D possibly being TRBD1 (6 bases). This CDR3 spans 15 amino acids. Trimming removed 4 bases at V and 5 bases at J, with 17 bases between. CDR1 is GTSNPN and CDR2 is SVGIG in the germline V gene (reference sequence). CDR3 coding DNA: TGTGCCTGGACCAATGGGGGCCGGATTACCGGGGAGCTGTTTTTT. This gives the protein CAWTNGGRITGELFF.

This clone was counted only a few times. Other DNA sequences in this specimen translate into the identical CDR3. The chain joins TRBV5-4 to TRBJ2-3; no firm D call. V was clipped by 0 bases and J by 6 bases, with 8 bases between them. Germline V gives CDR1 SGHNT, CDR2 YYREEE (reference sequence). The CDR3 has 13 residues. CDR3 coding DNA: TGTGCCAGCAGCTTGGTGAGCGACGATACGCAGTATTTT. It is translated as CASSLVSDDTQYF.